This T cell receptor beta chain was found in a study of blood T cell repertoires in COVID-19. The sample holds a few counts of this clone. Trimming at V came to 4 bases and at J to 5 bases, leaving 8 bases not matched to a gene. The length of the CDR3 is 15 residues. Germline lookup yields CDR1 MGHRA and CDR2 YSYEKL. As handled by the study authors: It was from reference gene primer amplification that nucleated cell counts were estimated. Using immunoSEQ multiplex PCR, the repertoire was profiled, and TCRdb retains in-frame clones only, with some absent. V and J calls plus clone size are reproduced from that table; the DNA served to infer D and trimming. The table has 120,000 to 150,000 clones, over 80% seen once. Participants classified as exposed had met a COVID-19 case within 2 weeks before study entry.

Sequences were obtained from PBMCs or T cells enriched from blood (not recorded which). The chain combines TRBV4-1 with TRBJ1-1; 9 nucleotides agree with TRBD1. This receptor was obtained from a woman in her 50s who had been exposed to COVID-19. The CDR3 nucleotides are TGCGCCAGCAGCCGCTTACAGGGGGCTGTAACTGAAGCTTTCTTT. Translation gives CASSRLQGAVTEAFF.